These T cell receptor beta chains were read from a single sample in a study of blood T cell repertoires in COVID-19. Sequencing used immunoSEQ multiplex PCR; TCRdb keeps in-frame clones, though not all of them. Counted here are around 100,000 clones, just under 85% occurring once; the ten biggest clones make up 8.5% to 10%. Sequenced input: peripheral blood. These receptors were taken from a middle-aged man with active or convalescent COVID-19. CDR3s include the opening cysteine and the closing phenylalanine or tryptophan. The D gene is left open where the match is weak. Clone size, where shown, is once, few, many, or a class for clones that have expanded.

14 | TRBJ2-1 | NA | TRBV6-2/TRBV6-3 | TRBD1 | CASSYRTGRNEQFF | TGTGCCAGCAGTTACAGGACAGGGAGGAATGAGCAGTTCTTC
12 | TRBJ1-4 | NA | TRBV12-3/TRBV12-4 | NA | CASRPGGEKLFF | TGTGCCAGCAGACCGGGGGGTGAAAAACTGTTTTTT
12 | TRBJ1-6 | NA | TRBV24-1 | NA | CATRGGNSPLHF | TGTGCCACCAGGGGGGGGAATTCACCCCTCCACTTT
16 | TRBJ2-2 | NA | TRBV27 | TRBD2 | CASSELAGGRTGELFF | TGTGCCAGCAGTGAACTAGCGGGGGGGCGCACCGGGGAGCTGTTTTTT
15 | TRBJ1-5 | NA | TRBV6-5 | TRBD1 | CASSTTGVRGQPQHF | TGTGCCAGCAGCACGACAGGGGTAAGAGGTCAGCCCCAGCATTTT
17 | TRBJ2-7 | NA | TRBV7-3 | TRBD1 | CASSLSSGGSPPYEQYF | TGTGCCAGCAGCTTATCATCAGGGGGCTCCCCCCCCTACGAGCAGTACTTC
14 | TRBJ1-1 | few | TRBV6-5 | TRBD1 | CASSYVQGGTEAFF | TGTGCCAGCAGTTACGTACAGGGGGGCACTGAAGCTTTCTTT
15 | TRBJ1-4 | NA | TRBV5-1 | NA | CASTPGHSGNEKLFF | TGCGCCAGCACCCCGGGACACTCCGGGAATGAAAAACTGTTTTTT
14 | TRBJ1-2 | NA | TRBV18 | NA | CASSPPSGYYGYTF | TGTGCCAGCTCACCACCGTCAGGCTACTATGGCTACACCTTC
18 | TRBJ2-7 | NA | TRBV18 | NA | CASSPPLSPGTPMREQYF | TGTGCCAGCTCACCACCTCTAAGCCCAGGGACACCGATGCGCGAGCAGTACTTC
15 | TRBJ2-3 | once | TRBV11-1 | TRBD1 | CASSSRTDRAHTQYF | TGTGCCAGCAGCTCAAGAACCGACAGGGCACATACGCAGTATTTT
15 | TRBJ2-1 | few | TRBV4-3 | NA | CASSFREDSYNEQFF | TGCGCCAGCAGCTTTAGGGAGGACTCCTACAATGAGCAGTTCTTC
14 | TRBJ2-7 | NA | TRBV28 | TRBD1 | CASSPRTGNHEQYF | TGTGCCAGCAGTCCGCGGACAGGGAACCACGAGCAGTACTTC
15 | TRBJ2-3 | NA | TRBV10-1 | NA | CASSQDLGLEDTQYF | TGCGCCAGCAGTCAGGACTTAGGACTTGAAGATACGCAGTATTTT
15 | TRBJ2-7 | NA | TRBV3-1/TRBV3-2 | TRBD2 | CASSRTGLAGVEQYF | TGTGCCAGCAGCCGAACGGGACTAGCGGGGGTCGAGCAGTACTTC